The 29 T cell receptor beta chains below come from one sample, sequenced in a study of somatic mutations in cytotoxic T cells in rheumatoid arthritis. The repertoire was sequenced with immunoSEQ multiplex PCR; TCRdb's copy has only in-frame clones and lacks some. Of around 1,000 clones in the sample, 70% to 85% are singletons; the top ten hold 20% to 30%. The source material was CD8+ T cells sorted from blood. The receptor set was obtained from a woman aged 60-70 years with rheumatoid arthritis.

This sequence joins TRBV6-6 and TRBJ2-3; D is unresolved. This CDR3 comprises 13 residues. Germline V lookup: CDR1 MNHNY, CDR2 SVGAGI (reference sequence). Trimming took 5 bases from V and 1 from J, leaving 7 bases between them. Written as DNA, the CDR3 is TGTGCCAGCAGTCAGATTGGCACAGATACGCAGTATTTT. Protein sequence: CASSQIGTDTQYF.

This rearrangement joins TRBV4-1 to TRBJ1-1; D is unclear. The CDR3 spans 13 residues. The germline CDR1 and CDR2 sequences are MGHRA and YSYEKL. V was clipped by 0 bases and J by 7 bases, with 9 bases between them. As DNA, the CDR3 is TGCGCCAGCAGCCAAGACCACGGGGTTGAAGCTTTCTTT. Protein: CASSQDHGVEAFF.

The chain couples TRBV11-2 to TRBJ2-3; TRBD2 matches 10 bases. The CDR3 length is 14 residues. V trimming: 1 base; J trimming: 8 bases; junction bases outside the gene matches: 3. Germline values: CDR1 SGHAT, CDR2 FQNNGV. Written as DNA, the CDR3 is TGTGCCAGCAGCTTAGCCCCTAGCGGGGGTACGCAGTATTTT. Translating it yields CASSLAPSGGTQYF.

The chain couples TRBV7-7 to TRBJ2-6; weak D call: TRBD2 (6 bases). The CDR3 covers 16 residues. Germline V gene lookup returns CDR1 SSHAT and CDR2 FNYEAQ (reference sequence). Trimming pared 4 bases from V and 0 bases from J, leaving 10 bases between. The CDR3 region is CASSSLDYSGANVLTF. The CDR3 DNA reads as TGTGCCAGCAGCTCCCTGGACTACTCTGGGGCCAACGTCCTGACTTTC.

The chain links TRBV27 to TRBJ1-1, with D hard to call. Germline-derived CDR1 and CDR2 are MNHEY and SMNVEV (reference sequence). Trimming took off 3 bases at V and 11 bases at J, with 22 bases between the two ends. The CDR3 spans 15 residues. CDR3 loop: CASSFIGTRLSGAFF. The CDR3 DNA is TGTGCCAGCAGTTTTATCGGAACCAGACTCTCGGGGGCTTTCTTT.

The chain has TRBV19 and TRBJ1-1; no reliable D call. The germline gives CDR1 LNHDA, CDR2 SQIVND (reference sequence). V dropped 7 bases and J dropped 5 bases, with 14 bases sitting between them. This CDR3 is built from 13 residues. CDR3 region: CASTQLGITEAFF. The CDR3 nucleotides read TGTGCCAGTACACAACTAGGGATAACTGAAGCTTTCTTT.

The count of this clone is one. The rearrangement uses TRBV5-1 and TRBJ2-3; TRBD2 matches 12 bases. This CDR3 contains 16 residues. After removal of 3 bases from V and 1 base from J, the junction contained 3 bases not matched to a gene. Germline CDR1 reads SGHRS; CDR2 reads YFSETQ. CDR3 in DNA: TGCGCCAGCAGCTCCAGGACTAGCGGGGGCACAGATACGCAGTATTTT. It codes for CASSSRTSGGTDTQYF.

This chain uses TRBV4-3 with TRBJ2-7, with 7 bases that match TRBD1. Looked up from germline, CDR1 is LGHNA and CDR2 is YSLEER. The ends lost 0 bases at V and 4 bases at J; junction bases unmatched: 6. The CDR3 runs 15 residues. CDR3 bases: TGCGCCAGCAGCCAAGATTCGAGGGGGCGATACGAGCAGTACTTC. As protein: CASSQDSRGRYEQYF.

This chain links TRBV5-6 with TRBJ2-3; no clear D gene. The V end was cut by 4 bases, the J end by 2 bases, with 17 bases between. The V gene's germline CDR1 is SGHDT and CDR2 YYEEEE. CDR3 length: 16 residues. The CDR3 nucleotides read TGTGCCAGCAGCCTCATCGGTCCCAAACTCACAGATACGCAGTATTTT. Protein sequence: CASSLIGPKLTDTQYF.

The V call is TRBV5-8, the J call TRBJ2-3; D might be TRBD1 (6 bases). CDR3 size: 18 residues. Germline V CDR1 and CDR2: SGHTS, YDEGEE. The V end lost 2 bases, the J end lost 1 base, and 20 bases lay between the germline ends. In nucleotides, the CDR3 is TGTGCCAGCAGCTTTAGGCAGGGGCTGATAACAGGCACAGATACGCAGTATTTT. It yields the protein CASSFRQGLITGTDTQYF.

V usage is TRBV7-3 and J usage is TRBJ2-2; TRBD1 might be the D (6 bases). The CDR3 is made up of 16 amino acids. Trimming shortened V by 5 bases and J by 5 bases, and 18 bases separated the two germline ends. CDR1 is SGHTA, CDR2 FQGTGA, per germline. The CDR3: CASSPSGRGFTGELFF. The CDR3 coding sequence is TGTGCCAGCAGCCCTAGTGGCAGGGGTTTTACCGGGGAGCTGTTTTTT.

The chain recombines TRBV5-4 with TRBJ2-7; the match to TRBD2 covers 11 bases. The CDR3 sequence is 15 residues long. Germline CDR1 SGHNT, CDR2 YYREEE (reference sequence). J lost 2 bases, V lost 3 bases, and 4 bases had no gene match. CDR3 bases: TGTGCCAGCAGCTGGGGGACTAGCGGTACCTACGAGCAGTACTTC. This codes for CASSWGTSGTYEQYF.

The V gene is TRBV4-1, the J gene TRBJ1-1, with a weak D call TRBD1 (6 bases). Germline V CDR1 and CDR2: MGHRA, YSYEKL. The CDR3 length is 15 residues. Between the trimmed V and J ends, which lost 5 bases and 3 bases, there was a span of 16 bases. The CDR3 DNA is TGCGCCAGCAGCTCTAAACAGGGAATCCACACTGAAGCTTTCTTT. Protein: CASSSKQGIHTEAFF.

V gene TRBV4-3 combines with J gene TRBJ1-4; tentative D call: TRBD1 (5 bases). V lost 0 bases, J lost 3 bases, and 14 bases lay in between. Germline CDR1 is LGHNA and CDR2 is YSLEER. The CDR3 extends over 17 amino acids. The CDR3 here is CASSQDGDGLSNEKLFF. CDR3 nucleotide sequence: TGCGCCAGCAGCCAAGATGGGGACGGACTATCTAATGAAAAACTGTTTTTT.

The chain carries TRBV28 and TRBJ2-7; 12 nucleotides line up with TRBD2. Germline V lookup: CDR1 MDHEN, CDR2 SYDVKM. After removal of 6 bases from V and 4 bases from J, the junction contained 7 bases not matched to a gene. This CDR3 contains 15 residues. DNA of the CDR3: TGTGCCAGCAGATTTACTAGCGGGGGGCAATACGAGCAGTACTTC. Protein sequence: CASRFTSGGQYEQYF.

V gene TRBV27 combines with J gene TRBJ2-5, with D possibly matching TRBD2 (7 bases). V was shortened by 1 base and J by 5 bases, with 23 bases between the two germline ends. The CDR3 sequence is 18 residues long. Germline V gene sequence: CDR1 MNHEY, CDR2 SMNVEV (reference sequence). CDR3 amino acids: CASSLYTVGRGGWETQYF. CDR3 nucleotide sequence: TGTGCCAGCAGTTTATATACTGTGGGCAGGGGAGGGTGGGAGACCCAGTACTTC.

This sequence joins TRBV7-9 and TRBJ2-1; 9 bases fit TRBD1. Trimming cost V 5 bases and J 4 bases; bases outside gene matches: 6. The CDR3 spans 15 residues. Germline V lookup: CDR1 SEHNR, CDR2 FQNEAQ (reference sequence). Here the CDR3 reads CASSPGQGIYNEQFF. The CDR3 nucleotides read TGTGCCAGCAGCCCTGGACAGGGGATATACAATGAGCAGTTCTTC.

J is TRBJ2-2 and V is TRBV29-1, with D hard to call. Per the germline V gene, CDR1 is SQVTM and CDR2 is ANQGSEA. The CDR3 spans 13 residues. V was cut by 5 bases and J by 4 bases, with 11 bases left in between. The CDR3, as DNA: TGCAGCGTTATCCCTGCCGGCACCGGGGAGCTGTTTTTT. It yields the protein CSVIPAGTGELFF.

The chain joins TRBV27 to TRBJ1-4, with 7 bases lining up with TRBD1. CDR3 length: 15 residues. From germline, CDR1 is MNHEY and CDR2 SMNVEV (reference sequence). The V gene end was trimmed by 6 bases and the J gene end by 6 bases; junction bases not matched to a gene: 10. The CDR3 region has the DNA TGTGCCAGCAGAGACAGGGATGCGATGGATGAAAAACTGTTTTTT. Amino acids: CASRDRDAMDEKLFF.

The sample holds one count of this clone. The rearrangement uses TRBV7-6 and TRBJ2-7; a possible D gene is TRBD2 (7 bases). Germline V gene lookup returns CDR1 SGHVS and CDR2 FNYEAQ. The CDR3 is 15 residues long. V was pared by 2 bases and J by 5 bases, with 16 bases between. The CDR3 DNA reads TGTGCCAGCAGCTTAAGGGGGGGGAGGGTCGACGAGCAGTACTTC. It encodes CASSLRGGRVDEQYF.

V and J are TRBV6-5 and TRBJ2-1; D possibly corresponds to TRBD1 (5 bases). CDR1 and CDR2 from the germline V gene are MNHEY and SVGAGI. This CDR3 spans 14 amino acids. V lost 0 bases and J 7 bases, leaving 10 bases between the germline ends. The CDR3: CASSYSRVGNEQFF. The CDR3 DNA reads as TGTGCCAGCAGTTACTCCAGGGTGGGGAATGAGCAGTTCTTC.

For the CDR3, the DNA is TGTGCCTGGAGTGTTGGGCGGGTTGGGGGCAACTCTGGAAACACCATATATTTT. This translates into CAWSVGRVGGNSGNTIYF. The J gene is TRBJ1-3, the V gene TRBV30, with D tentatively TRBD1 (6 bases). Per the germline V gene, CDR1 is GTSNPN and CDR2 is SVGIG (reference sequence). This CDR3 has 18 amino acids. V was cut by 0 bases and J by 0 bases, with 18 bases left in between.

J is TRBJ2-7 and V is TRBV6-1, with D possibly being TRBD2 (5 bases). Trimming shortened V by 3 bases and J by 3 bases, and 12 bases separated the two germline ends. The CDR3 has 14 amino acids. Germline lookup yields CDR1 MNHNS and CDR2 SASEGT. CDR3 protein: CASSDGREVYEQYF. CDR3 DNA: TGTGCCAGCAGTGATGGGAGAGAGGTCTACGAGCAGTACTTC.

This chain uses TRBV5-4 with TRBJ1-2, with 9 bases lining up with TRBD1. Germline CDR1 reads SGHNT; CDR2 reads YYREEE (reference sequence). J gave up 4 bases and V 4 bases, and 8 bases lay outside the gene matches. The CDR3 sequence is 15 residues long. The CDR3 DNA sequence: TGTGCCAGCAGCACGGGACAGGGACCCCTCTATGGCTACACCTTC. This encodes CASSTGQGPLYGYTF.

This clone showed up just a few times. V is TRBV4-1 and J is TRBJ2-2, with D maybe TRBD1 (5 bases). The germline V and J ends were trimmed by 1 base and 6 bases, with 9 bases remaining between them. The germline gives CDR1 MGHRA, CDR2 YSYEKL. The CDR3 consists of 14 residues. The CDR3 protein is CASSQGQYAGELFF. The CDR3, as DNA: TGCGCCAGCAGCCAAGGACAGTACGCCGGGGAGCTGTTTTTT.

This chain joins TRBV27 and TRBJ1-3; 8 nucleotides agree with TRBD1. Germline CDR1 MNHEY, CDR2 SMNVEV (reference sequence). This CDR3 contains 16 residues. Trimming at V came to 1 base and at J to 3 bases, leaving 5 bases not matched to a gene. CDR3 nucleotides: TGTGCCAGCAGTTTATGTGTCGGGACAGGTGGAAACACCATATATTTT. Residues: CASSLCVGTGGNTIYF.

The J gene is TRBJ1-4, the V gene TRBV15; TRBD1 matches 10 bases. Germline CDR1 is LNHNV and CDR2 is YYDKDF (reference sequence). This CDR3 contains 15 residues. V shed 3 bases and J 4 bases; nucleotides not matched to a gene: 2. The CDR3 sequence: CATSRTGGHNEKLFF. The CDR3 nucleotides read TGTGCCACCAGCAGGACAGGGGGCCATAATGAAAAACTGTTTTTT.

In its sample, this clone was seen once. The J gene is TRBJ1-1, the V gene TRBV5-4; D gene ambiguous. This CDR3 has 12 residues. The V end lost 2 bases, the J end lost 7 bases, and 9 bases lay between the germline ends. Germline values: CDR1 SGHNT, CDR2 YYREEE (reference sequence). CDR3 DNA: TGTGCCAGCAGCTTCTCTCGCGGTGAAGCTTTCTTT. This sequence encodes CASSFSRGEAFF.

This chain links TRBV4-2 with TRBJ2-2; 9 bases fit TRBD1. V trimming: 0 bases; J trimming: 4 bases; junction bases outside the gene matches: 6. CDR1 and CDR2 (germline): LGHNA, YNFKEQ. The CDR3 consists of 17 residues. In DNA form, the CDR3 reads TGTGCCAGCAGCCAAGATTTGACAGGGGGAGGCACCGGGGAGCTGTTTTTT. It yields the protein CASSQDLTGGGTGELFF.